These 15 T cell receptor beta chains were all obtained from the same sample, sequenced in a study of control samples from healthy donors and cancer patients. TCRdb's copy holds only in-frame clones and misses some; the assay was immunoSEQ multiplex PCR. This sample has 350,000 to 450,000 clones, with around nine tenths found just once. Sequenced: PBMCs. These receptors all come from a middle-aged man with head and neck cancer.

V usage is TRBV4-3 and J usage is TRBJ1-1; 8 nucleotides match TRBD1. V gave up 0 bases and J gave up 1 base; unmatched junction bases: 4. Germline V lookup: CDR1 LGHNA, CDR2 YSLEER. This CDR3 region has 16 residues. CDR3 residues: CASSQDGGTGNTEAFF. CDR3 sequence (DNA): TGCGCCAGCAGCCAAGATGGAGGGACAGGGAACACTGAAGCTTTCTTT.

This clone appeared a single time. J is TRBJ1-6 and V is TRBV19; a weak D match, TRBD1 (5 bases). CDR3 length: 14 residues. From germline, CDR1 is LNHDA and CDR2 SQIVND (reference sequence). Trimming cost V 3 bases and J 6 bases, with 9 bases left between them. CDR3 DNA: TGTGCCAGTAGTATCCGGGACGGTAATTCACCCCTCCACTTT. This codes for CASSIRDGNSPLHF.

The gene calls are TRBV10-3 and TRBJ1-2; D is ambiguous. Trimming took 3 bases from V and 4 from J, leaving 21 bases between them. Germline V gene lookup returns CDR1 ENHRY and CDR2 SYGVKD. The CDR3 is 17 residues long. CDR3 sequence: CAISDINLGKTSYGYTF. CDR3 bases: TGTGCCATCAGTGACATTAACCTGGGGAAAACGTCCTATGGCTACACCTTC.

The chain uses TRBV15 and TRBJ2-1, with D possibly matching TRBD1 (6 bases). Germline CDR1 reads LNHNV; CDR2 reads YYDKDF (reference sequence). Deletions cut 1 base from V and 6 bases from J, with 7 bases between. This CDR3 is built from 13 residues. The CDR3 nucleotides are TGTGCCACCAGCAGAGGAGGGGGCAATGAGCAGTTCTTC. Residues: CATSRGGGNEQFF.

The chain carries TRBV28 and TRBJ2-6, with D possibly called TRBD1 or TRBD2 (6 bases each). CDR3 length: 16 residues. Germline lookup yields CDR1 MDHEN and CDR2 SYDVKM. V was cut by 5 bases and J by 3 bases, with 14 bases left in between. The CDR3 here is CASSPPGAVGANVLTF. CDR3 nucleotides: TGTGCCAGCAGTCCCCCGGGGGCTGTTGGGGCCAACGTCCTGACTTTC.

This chain uses TRBV7-3 with TRBJ1-5; 7 bases line up with TRBD1. With V trimmed by 5 bases and J by 6 bases, 4 bases remained unmatched. From germline, CDR1 is SGHTA and CDR2 FQGTGA. The CDR3 totals 13 residues. CDR3 loop: CASSRDRSQPQHF. As DNA, the CDR3 is TGTGCCAGCAGCCGGGACAGAAGTCAGCCCCAGCATTTT.

This sequence joins TRBV7-3 and TRBJ1-1, with TRBD1 matching over 10 bases. Trimming removed 6 bases from V and 10 bases from J; junction bases left unmatched: 8. Germline assignment: CDR1 SGHTA and CDR2 FQGTGA. The CDR3 runs 13 residues. CDR3 nucleotide sequence: TGTGCCAGCAGTCCTGATGACAGGGGGCGAGCTTTCTTT. Amino acids: CASSPDDRGRAFF.

This sequence joins TRBV6-5 and TRBJ2-7; a weak D match, TRBD2 (7 bases). Germline V gene data show CDR1 as MNHEY and CDR2 as SVGAGI. The CDR3 consists of 13 residues. V was shortened by 10 bases and J by 1 base, with 14 bases between the two germline ends. The CDR3 nucleotides read TGTGCCACGGAAGGGGGACTATCCTACGAGCAGTACTTC. Translation gives CATEGGLSYEQYF.

This chain links TRBV30 with TRBJ2-5; TRBD2 aligns across 8 bases. The germline gives CDR1 GTSNPN, CDR2 SVGIG (reference sequence). V trimming: 2 bases; J trimming: 2 bases; junction bases outside the gene matches: 10. The CDR3 spans 16 residues. CDR3 coding DNA: TGTGCCTGGAGTATCGGGGTAGCGGGGCCACAAGAGACCCAGTACTTC. This encodes CAWSIGVAGPQETQYF.

The V call is TRBV20-1, the J call TRBJ1-2, with TRBD1 as a possible D gene (6 bases). The CDR3 loop spans 12 amino acids. Germline V gene data show CDR1 as DFQATT and CDR2 as SNEGSKA (reference sequence). V was trimmed by 3 bases and J by 8 bases, leaving 13 bases between them. CDR3 coding DNA: TGCAGTGCTAGTGGGACACGAGGGGGCTACACCTTC. Translated: CSASGTRGGYTF.

The V call is TRBV5-1, the J call TRBJ2-7; weak D call: TRBD1 (6 bases). CDR3 size: 15 residues. V lost 0 bases and J lost 6, with 16 bases in between. Looked up from germline, CDR1 is SGHRS and CDR2 is YFSETQ. CDR3 in DNA: TGCGCCAGCAGCTTGGGACAGGTCTCCTCTTTCGAGCAGTACTTC. Translation gives CASSLGQVSSFEQYF.

This rearrangement joins TRBV19 to TRBJ1-5; D gene uncertain. The CDR3 is 13 amino acids. Trimming took 8 bases from V and 0 from J, leaving 8 bases between them. Germline V gene lookup returns CDR1 LNHDA and CDR2 SQIVND (reference sequence). This CDR3 reads CASARDSNQPQHF. CDR3 nucleotide sequence: TGTGCCAGTGCAAGGGATAGCAATCAGCCCCAGCATTTT.

The table lists this clone with a count of one. The rearrangement links TRBV19 to TRBJ1-3, with 9 positions matching TRBD1. The germline gives CDR1 LNHDA, CDR2 SQIVND (reference sequence). CDR3 length equals 16 residues. V lost 7 bases, J lost 0 bases, and 7 bases stayed unmatched. In DNA form, the CDR3 reads TGTGCCAGTATTTCCGGGACAGGGTCCTCTGGAAACACCATATATTTT. Translation gives CASISGTGSSGNTIYF.

The chain carries TRBV5-6 and TRBJ2-3; D may correspond to TRBD1 or TRBD2 (5 bases each). Trimming cost V 0 bases and J 2 bases, with 10 bases left between them. This CDR3 has 15 amino acids. Germline CDR1 and CDR2: SGHDT and YYEEEE. The CDR3 DNA reads TGTGCCAGCAGCTTGGAGGGGCGGGCCACAGATACGCAGTATTTT. Translating it yields CASSLEGRATDTQYF.

The chain is built from TRBV29-1 and TRBJ1-2; D is unclear. Germline lookup yields CDR1 SQVTM and CDR2 ANQGSEA. V was clipped by 0 bases and J by 4 bases, with 9 bases between them. CDR3 size: 13 residues. The CDR3 bases are TGCAGCGTTGAAGAGGCCAGTTCCTATGGCTACACCTTC. This sequence encodes CSVEEASSYGYTF.